Shown below are 29 T cell receptor beta chains from a single sample sequenced in a study of blood T cell repertoires in COVID-19. The table came from immunoSEQ multiplex PCR; TCRdb's copy has only in-frame clones and leaves some out. The sample lists about 200,000 clones; about 88% were seen once. The sequencing sample was made of peripheral blood. The receptors shown here come from a man aged 18 to 30 with active or convalescent COVID-19.

A remark on this clone: This specimen includes other DNA sequences encoding the same CDR3. The V call is TRBV9, the J call TRBJ1-6; TRBD1 might be the D (6 bases). Trimming removed 0 bases at V and 6 bases at J, with 10 bases between. Looked up from germline, CDR1 is SGDLS and CDR2 is YYNGEE. This CDR3 is 15 amino acids long. CDR3 bases: TGTGCCAGCAGCGTAGAGGGCAGGGGTAATTCACCCCTCCACTTT. Its translation: CASSVEGRGNSPLHF.

The chain links TRBV12-3 or TRBV12-4 to TRBJ2-5, with unresolved D. With 5 bases removed from V and 5 bases from J, the gap between germline ends came to 6 bases. CDR3 length: 11 amino acids. The CDR3 DNA reads TGTGCCAGCAGTCCCGGGGAGACCCAGTACTTC. Amino acids: CASSPGETQYF.

The chain carries TRBV27 and TRBJ1-6; TRBD1 matches 9 bases. The CDR3 loop spans 16 amino acids. J lost 12 bases, V lost 6 bases, and 15 bases had no gene match. Germline CDR1 is MNHEY and CDR2 is SMNVEV (reference sequence). The CDR3 sequence: CASSSRSGTGRGPLHF. In DNA form, the CDR3 reads TGTGCCAGCAGCTCAAGGTCCGGGACAGGGAGGGGACCCCTCCACTTT.

V is TRBV6-2 or TRBV6-3 and J is TRBJ1-5; D is unresolved. The CDR3 loop spans 14 amino acids. Germline CDR1 MNHEY, CDR2 SVGEGT. With 3 bases removed from V and 1 base from J, the gap between germline ends came to 7 bases. The CDR3 spells CASSYTLSNQPQHF. The CDR3 DNA reads TGTGCCAGCAGTTATACCCTAAGCAATCAGCCCCAGCATTTT.

This sequence joins TRBV19 and TRBJ2-3; D might be TRBD1 (6 bases). In germline, CDR1 is LNHDA, CDR2 SQIVND (reference sequence). Deletions cut 1 base from V and 4 bases from J, with 15 bases between. The CDR3 covers 16 residues. The CDR3 loop reads CASSIAPVGAPDTQYF. The CDR3 bases are TGTGCCAGTAGTATAGCCCCCGTGGGGGCCCCAGATACGCAGTATTTT.

The V call is TRBV29-1, the J call TRBJ2-1, with 9 bases fitting TRBD2. This CDR3 contains 13 residues. CDR1 is SQVTM and CDR2 is ANQGSEA in the germline V gene. The J segment lost 8 bases and the V segment lost 8 bases, leaving 10 bases of the junction unmatched. Written as DNA, the CDR3 is TGCAGCTCAAGACTCGGCGGGGGGGATGAGCAGTTCTTC. This codes for CSSRLGGGDEQFF.

The rearrangement links TRBV6-2 or TRBV6-3 to TRBJ1-4; TRBD1 matches at 8 bases. CDR3 length equals 14 residues. The V segment lost 0 bases and the J segment 7 bases; nucleotides outside the gene matches: 1. Germline CDR1 reads MNHEY; CDR2 reads SVGEGT. This CDR3 reads CASSYSTGGEKLFF. As DNA, the CDR3 is TGTGCCAGCAGTTACTCAACAGGGGGTGAAAAACTGTTTTTT.

The rearrangement uses TRBV24-1 and TRBJ2-1; TRBD1 might be the D (5 bases). Germline CDR1 is KGHDR and CDR2 is SFDVKD. This CDR3 is built from 15 residues. The V and J ends lost 0 bases and 8 bases respectively, with 13 bases between them. The CDR3 loop reads CATSDLPRASDEQFF. The CDR3 coding sequence is TGTGCCACCAGTGATTTGCCCAGGGCGTCGGATGAGCAGTTCTTC.

The chain recombines TRBV7-6 with TRBJ2-1; TRBD2 matches at 11 bases. The CDR3 consists of 15 residues. V lost 4 bases to trimming and J lost 9 bases; unmatched junction nucleotides: 8. Germline loops: CDR1 SGHVS, CDR2 FNYEAQ. The CDR3 is CASSSYSGRASEQFF. In nucleotides, the CDR3 is TGTGCCAGCAGCTCATATAGCGGGAGGGCTTCTGAGCAGTTCTTC.

The chain couples TRBV6-2 or TRBV6-3 to TRBJ2-1; 7 bases align to TRBD1. Trimming removed 6 bases from V and 12 bases from J; junction bases left unmatched: 11. CDR3 length: 13 residues. Germline CDR1 and CDR2: MNHEY and SVGEGT. CDR3 region: CASSGTDRGWQFF. The CDR3 DNA is TGTGCCAGCAGCGGGACAGATCGTGGGTGGCAGTTCTTC.

The chain is built from TRBV5-1 and TRBJ2-7, with TRBD1 identical over 10 bases. Trimming cost V 4 bases and J 6 bases; bases outside gene matches: 4. The CDR3 extends over 13 amino acids. Germline V gene data show CDR1 as SGHRS and CDR2 as YFSETQ. The CDR3, as DNA: TGCGCCAGCAGCAGGGACAGGGGCTTCGAGCAGTACTTC. Translation: CASSRDRGFEQYF.

The gene calls are TRBV4-2 and TRBJ2-3; TRBD2 matches at 9 bases. This CDR3 is built from 18 residues. CDR1 is LGHNA and CDR2 is YNFKEQ in the germline V gene. With V trimmed by 0 bases and J by 4 bases, 11 bases remained unmatched. CDR3 nucleotide sequence: TGTGCCAGCAGCCAAGAATCGCTAGCGGGATTCGGGTCAGATACGCAGTATTTT. Translating gives CASSQESLAGFGSDTQYF.

This chain connects TRBV7-2 to TRBJ1-1, with a possible D match to TRBD1 (6 bases). From germline, CDR1 is SGHTA and CDR2 FQGNSA. The CDR3 is made up of 14 amino acids. V was clipped by 1 base and J by 4 bases, with 10 bases between them. Here the CDR3 DNA reads TGTGCCAGCAGCTTAGTCCAGGGGATCACTGAAGCTTTCTTT. Encoded protein: CASSLVQGITEAFF.

The chain links TRBV10-2 to TRBJ2-5, with TRBD2 identical over 7 bases. The CDR3 covers 13 residues. Germline CDR1 and CDR2: WSHSY and SAAADI. Trimming at V came to 6 bases and at J to 5 bases, leaving 6 bases not matched to a gene. CDR3 in DNA: TGCGCCAGCAGGAGGGCGGGGGAGGAGACCCAGTACTTC. Amino acid sequence: CASRRAGEETQYF.

This chain uses TRBV7-8 with TRBJ1-2; D gene ambiguous. Per the germline V gene, CDR1 is SGHVS and CDR2 is FQNEAQ. The CDR3 runs 13 residues. Trimming took 2 bases from V and 6 from J, leaving 10 bases between them. CDR3 sequence (DNA): TGTGCCAGCAGCTTAAGAGGGTTCCATGGCTACACCTTC. Amino acids: CASSLRGFHGYTF.

The chain combines TRBV18 with TRBJ2-1; 16 bases fit TRBD2. V lost 3 bases and J lost 8; bases outside the gene matches: 4. This CDR3 has 16 amino acids. Germline CDR1 KGHSH, CDR2 LQKENI. CDR3: CASSPGTSGRVYEQFF. The CDR3 bases are TGTGCCAGCTCACCGGGGACTAGCGGGAGGGTCTATGAGCAGTTCTTC.

The V gene is TRBV19, the J gene TRBJ2-3, with 9 bases that match TRBD1. Germline trimming cut 5 bases from V and 2 bases from J; bases unmatched to any gene: 20. CDR1 and CDR2 from the germline V gene are LNHDA and SQIVND (reference sequence). This CDR3 is 20 amino acids long. In DNA, the CDR3 is TGTGCCAGTAGTTCCGACCTTATCCAAACCTGGGACAGGGACACAGATACGCAGTATTTT. Translated, it gives CASSSDLIQTWDRDTDTQYF.

Only a few counts were recorded for this clone. V gene TRBV15 combines with J gene TRBJ1-2; perhaps TRBD1 as D (5 bases). The CDR3 covers 14 residues. CDR1 and CDR2 (germline): LNHNV, YYDKDF (reference sequence). The V end was cut by 1 base, the J end by 8 bases, with 14 bases between. CDR3 sequence (DNA): TGTGCCACCAGCAGAGGAGCAGGGCCCGTGGGCTACACCTTC. Translated: CATSRGAGPVGYTF.

The chain uses TRBV19 and TRBJ2-7; D gene unclear. The CDR3 consists of 15 residues. CDR1 and CDR2 (germline): LNHDA, SQIVND (reference sequence). V gave up 1 base and J gave up 0 bases, with 10 bases separating them. CDR3 sequence: CASSIGQASSYEQYF. The CDR3 region has the DNA TGTGCCAGTAGTATAGGCCAGGCAAGCTCCTACGAGCAGTACTTC. Based on the CDR3 plus reference TRBV19 and TRBJ2-7, the full variable domain is DGGITQSPKYLFRKEGQNVTLSCEQNLNHDAMYWYRQDPGQGLRLIYYSQIVNDFQKGDIAEGYSVSREKKESFPLTVTSAQKNPTAFYLCASSIGQASSYEQYFGPGTRLTVT.

J is TRBJ1-1 and V is TRBV4-1; 9 nucleotides agree with TRBD1. CDR1 and CDR2 from the germline V gene are MGHRA and YSYEKL. This CDR3 comprises 17 residues. J lost 0 bases, V lost 0 bases, and 5 bases had no gene match. CDR3 sequence (DNA): TGCGCCAGCAGCCAAGAGCCGGGACAGGGAATGAACACTGAAGCTTTCTTT. This translates into CASSQEPGQGMNTEAFF.

This clone was picked up one time. This chain connects TRBV14 to TRBJ2-7; maybe TRBD1 (5 bases). The CDR3 runs 15 residues. V was shortened by 4 bases and J by 4 bases, with 17 bases between the two germline ends. Germline lookup yields CDR1 SGHDN and CDR2 FVKESK. In DNA, the CDR3 is TGTGCCAGCAGCCCATTCTCACAGGCGGTTTACGAGCAGTACTTC. Encoded protein: CASSPFSQAVYEQYF.

V usage is TRBV6-5 and J usage is TRBJ1-2, with 9 positions matching TRBD1. V lost 4 bases to trimming and J lost 5 bases; unmatched junction nucleotides: 2. Germline V gene lookup returns CDR1 MNHEY and CDR2 SVGAGI. The CDR3 is 13 residues long. The CDR3 loop is CASSSGQGYGYTF. The DNA of the CDR3 is TGTGCCAGCAGTTCGGGACAGGGTTATGGCTACACCTTC.

The chain links TRBV5-4 to TRBJ2-5; TRBD2 is a possible D gene (8 bases). This CDR3 contains 18 residues. V lost 4 bases and J 5 bases, leaving 27 bases between the germline ends. The germline CDR1 and CDR2 sequences are SGHNT and YYREEE (reference sequence). The CDR3 DNA sequence: TGTGCCAGCAGCCCGGGGGGGTGGCAGGGAGAGACAGGGGAGACCCAGTACTTC. Translation: CASSPGGWQGETGETQYF.

About this clone: The same CDR3 also results from other DNA sequences found in this sample. The rearrangement links TRBV2 to TRBJ1-2, with D hard to call. CDR1 and CDR2 (germline): SNHLY, FYNNEI. V lost 1 base and J lost 4, with 4 bases in between. The CDR3 length is 12 residues. CDR3 coding DNA: TGTGCCAGCAGTGAAGGGGCCTATGGCTACACCTTC. The encoded protein is CASSEGAYGYTF.

The V and J genes are TRBV24-1 and TRBJ2-7; 9 bases agree with TRBD1. There are 13 residues in the CDR3. Germline-derived CDR1 and CDR2 are KGHDR and SFDVKD. The trim removed 5 bases at V and 3 bases at J, leaving 1 base unmatched. The CDR3 DNA reads as TGTGCCACCAGTGCGGGACAGGGCTACGAGCAGTACTTC. It codes for CATSAGQGYEQYF.

The rearrangement joins TRBV7-8 to TRBJ1-5; D unresolved. There are 15 residues in the CDR3. Germline assignment: CDR1 SGHVS and CDR2 FQNEAQ. Trimming removed 1 base at V and 2 bases at J, with 9 bases between. CDR3: CASSLETGGNQPQHF. The CDR3, as DNA: TGTGCCAGCAGCTTAGAAACGGGTGGCAATCAGCCCCAGCATTTT.

The V call is TRBV15, the J call TRBJ1-1; D perhaps matches TRBD1 (5 bases). V was shortened by 0 bases and J by 0 bases, with 17 bases between the two germline ends. The CDR3 has 18 residues. Germline V lookup: CDR1 LNHNV, CDR2 YYDKDF (reference sequence). The CDR3, as DNA: TGTGCCACCAGCAGAGATCGACACAGGAGAAACATGAACACTGAAGCTTTCTTT. Protein: CATSRDRHRRNMNTEAFF.

CDR3 coding DNA: TGTGCCAGCAGCCCGCGACTAGCGGGAGGAGGTACCTACAATGAGCAGTTCTTC. Amino acid sequence: CASSPRLAGGGTYNEQFF. The chain links TRBV11-2 to TRBJ2-1; 13 bases line up with TRBD2. Germline V CDR1 and CDR2: SGHAT, FQNNGV. Trimming at V came to 5 bases and at J to 2 bases, leaving 9 bases not matched to a gene. CDR3 length equals 18 residues. Complete variable domain (other parts from reference TRBV11-2 and TRBJ2-1): EAGVAQSPRYKIIEKRQSVAFWCNPISGHATLYWYQQILGQGPKLLIQFQNNGVVDDSQLPKDRFSAERLKGVDSTLKIQPAKLEDSAVYLCASSPRLAGGGTYNEQFFGPGTRLTVL.

The chain recombines TRBV6-5 with TRBJ1-2, with TRBD1 identical over 7 bases. Germline V gene lookup returns CDR1 MNHEY and CDR2 SVGAGI. This CDR3 comprises 15 residues. V shed 5 bases and J 0 bases; nucleotides not matched to a gene: 6. Here the CDR3 reads CASSPWDRTNYGYTF. In DNA form, the CDR3 reads TGTGCCAGCAGTCCATGGGACAGAACTAACTATGGCTACACCTTC.